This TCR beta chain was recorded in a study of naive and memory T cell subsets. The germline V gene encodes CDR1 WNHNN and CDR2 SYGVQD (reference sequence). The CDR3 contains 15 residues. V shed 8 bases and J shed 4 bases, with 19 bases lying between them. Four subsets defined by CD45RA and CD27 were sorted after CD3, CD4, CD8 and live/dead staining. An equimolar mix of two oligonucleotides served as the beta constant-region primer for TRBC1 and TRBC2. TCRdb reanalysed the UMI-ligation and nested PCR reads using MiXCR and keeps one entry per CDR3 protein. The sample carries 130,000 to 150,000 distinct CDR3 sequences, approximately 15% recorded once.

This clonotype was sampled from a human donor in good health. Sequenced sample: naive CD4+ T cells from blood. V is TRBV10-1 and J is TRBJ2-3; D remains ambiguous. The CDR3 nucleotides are TGCGCCAGCGCGAATCCAACGACTCATCCAGATACGCAGTATTTT. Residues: CASANPTTHPDTQYF.